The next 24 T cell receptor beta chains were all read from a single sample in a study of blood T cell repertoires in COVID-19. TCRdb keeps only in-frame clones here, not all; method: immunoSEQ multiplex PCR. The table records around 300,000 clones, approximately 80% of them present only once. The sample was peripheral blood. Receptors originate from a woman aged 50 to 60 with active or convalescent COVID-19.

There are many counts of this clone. CDR3 DNA: TGTGCCAGCAGCTTAACCTGGGGGGCAACTAGCGGGGCCTACAATGAGCAGTTCTTC. It yields the protein CASSLTWGATSGAYNEQFF. The genes are TRBV11-3 and TRBJ2-1; 10 bases are a match to TRBD2. The V gene's germline CDR1 is SGHNT and CDR2 YENEEA. The length of the CDR3 is 19 residues. V was clipped by 2 bases and J by 2 bases; unmatched bases: 12.

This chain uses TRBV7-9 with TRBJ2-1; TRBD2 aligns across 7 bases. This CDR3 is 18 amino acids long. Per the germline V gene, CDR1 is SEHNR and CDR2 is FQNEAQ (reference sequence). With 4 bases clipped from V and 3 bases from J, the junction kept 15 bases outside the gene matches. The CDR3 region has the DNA TGTGCCAGCAGCTCTTACACCGCGGGAGCCATTATCTACAATGAGCAGTTCTTC. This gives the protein CASSSYTAGAIIYNEQFF.

The CDR3 protein is CASSLVGGNTIYF. Here the CDR3 DNA reads TGTGCCAGCAGCTTAGTCGGGGGAAACACCATATATTTT. The chain uses TRBV7-9 and TRBJ1-3, with D unresolved. From germline, CDR1 is SEHNR and CDR2 FQNEAQ (reference sequence). Deletions cut 1 base from V and 4 bases from J, with 5 bases between. The CDR3 is 13 residues long.

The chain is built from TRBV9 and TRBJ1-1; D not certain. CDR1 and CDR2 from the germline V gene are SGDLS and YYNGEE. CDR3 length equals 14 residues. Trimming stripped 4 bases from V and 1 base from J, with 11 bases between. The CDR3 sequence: CASSQAGWNTEAFF. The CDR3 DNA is TGTGCCAGCAGCCAAGCAGGTTGGAACACTGAAGCTTTCTTT.

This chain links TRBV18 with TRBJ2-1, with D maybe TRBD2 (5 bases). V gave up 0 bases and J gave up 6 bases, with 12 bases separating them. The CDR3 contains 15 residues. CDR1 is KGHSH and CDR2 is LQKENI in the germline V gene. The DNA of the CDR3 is TGTGCCAGCTCACCACCGGGAGTTGCCTTCAATGAGCAGTTCTTC. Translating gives CASSPPGVAFNEQFF. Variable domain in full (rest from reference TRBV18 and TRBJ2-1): NAGVMQNPRHLVRRRGQEARLRCSPMKGHSHVYWYRQLPEEGLKFMVYLQKENIIDESGMPKERFSAEFPKEGPSILRIQQVVRGDSAAYFCASSPPGVAFNEQFFGPGTRLTVL.

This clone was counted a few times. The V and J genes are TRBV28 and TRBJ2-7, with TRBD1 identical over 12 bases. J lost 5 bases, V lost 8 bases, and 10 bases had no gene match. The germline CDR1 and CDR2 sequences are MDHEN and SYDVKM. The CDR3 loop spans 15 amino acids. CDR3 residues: CASRRWGQGANEQYF. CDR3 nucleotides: TGTGCCAGCCGCCGTTGGGGACAGGGGGCCAACGAGCAGTACTTC.

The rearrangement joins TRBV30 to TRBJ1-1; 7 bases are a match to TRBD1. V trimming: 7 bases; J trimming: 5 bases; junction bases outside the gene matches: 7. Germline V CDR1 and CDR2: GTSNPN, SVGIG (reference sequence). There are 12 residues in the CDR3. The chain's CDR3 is CASTQGRTEAFF. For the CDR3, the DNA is TGTGCCTCCACACAGGGGAGGACTGAAGCTTTCTTT.

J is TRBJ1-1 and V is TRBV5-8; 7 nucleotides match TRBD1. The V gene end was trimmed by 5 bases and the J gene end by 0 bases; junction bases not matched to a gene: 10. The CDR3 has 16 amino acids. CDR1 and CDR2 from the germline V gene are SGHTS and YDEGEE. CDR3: CASSREGRGLNTEAFF. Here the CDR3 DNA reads TGTGCCAGCAGTCGGGAGGGGAGGGGGCTGAACACTGAAGCTTTCTTT. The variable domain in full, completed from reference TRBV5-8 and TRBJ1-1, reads EAGVTQSPTHLIKTRGQQATLRCSPISGHTSVYWYQQALGLGLQFLLWYDEGEERNRGNFPPRFSGRQFPNYSSELNVNALELEDSALYLCASSREGRGLNTEAFFGQGTRLTVV.

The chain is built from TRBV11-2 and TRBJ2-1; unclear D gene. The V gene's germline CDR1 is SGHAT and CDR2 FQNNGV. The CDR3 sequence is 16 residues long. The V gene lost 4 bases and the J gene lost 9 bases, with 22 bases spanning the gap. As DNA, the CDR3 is TGTGCCAGCAGCTCCCGGGTAACGGTGACGGTAGGTGAGCAGTTCTTC. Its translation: CASSSRVTVTVGEQFF.

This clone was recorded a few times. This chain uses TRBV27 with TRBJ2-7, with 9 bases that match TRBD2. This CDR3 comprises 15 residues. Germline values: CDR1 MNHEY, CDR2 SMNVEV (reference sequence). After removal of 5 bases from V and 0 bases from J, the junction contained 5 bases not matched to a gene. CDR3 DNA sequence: TGTGCCAGCAGTCACAGACTAGCGGTCTCCTACGAGCAGTACTTC. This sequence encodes CASSHRLAVSYEQYF.

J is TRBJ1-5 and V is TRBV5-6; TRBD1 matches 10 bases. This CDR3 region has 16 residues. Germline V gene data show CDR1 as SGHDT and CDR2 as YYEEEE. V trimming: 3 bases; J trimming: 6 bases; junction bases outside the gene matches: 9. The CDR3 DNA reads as TGTGCCAGCAGCTCAGGGGACAGGGGTCTTTTTCAGCCCCAGCATTTT. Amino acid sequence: CASSSGDRGLFQPQHF.

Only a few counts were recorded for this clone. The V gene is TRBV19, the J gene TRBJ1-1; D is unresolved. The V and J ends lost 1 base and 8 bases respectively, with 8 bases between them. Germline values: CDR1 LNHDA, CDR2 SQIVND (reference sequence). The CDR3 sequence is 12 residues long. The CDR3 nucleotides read TGTGCCAGTAGTATAGTCGCGGGGGAAGCTTTCTTT. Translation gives CASSIVAGEAFF.

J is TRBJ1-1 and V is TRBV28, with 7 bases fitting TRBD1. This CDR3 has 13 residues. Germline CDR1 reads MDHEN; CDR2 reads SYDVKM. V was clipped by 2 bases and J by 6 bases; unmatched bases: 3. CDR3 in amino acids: CASSLPGTAEAFF. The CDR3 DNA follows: TGTGCCAGCAGTTTACCTGGGACAGCTGAAGCTTTCTTT.

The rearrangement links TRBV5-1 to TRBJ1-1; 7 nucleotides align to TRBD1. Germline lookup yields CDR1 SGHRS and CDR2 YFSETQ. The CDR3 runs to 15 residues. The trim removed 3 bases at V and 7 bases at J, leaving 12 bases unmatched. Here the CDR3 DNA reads TGCGCCAGCAGCTCACAAACAGGGGCCCACGGTGAAGCTTTCTTT. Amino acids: CASSSQTGAHGEAFF.

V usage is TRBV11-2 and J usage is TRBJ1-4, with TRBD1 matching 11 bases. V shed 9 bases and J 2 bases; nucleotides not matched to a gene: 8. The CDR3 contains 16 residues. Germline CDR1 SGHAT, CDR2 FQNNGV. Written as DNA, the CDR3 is TGTGCCAGACTAGGGACAGGGGGTATGACTAATGAAAAACTGTTTTTT. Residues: CARLGTGGMTNEKLFF.

CDR3 bases: TGTGCCAGCAGCCTCCAGGGGGTTTACACTGAAGCTTTCTTT. Protein sequence: CASSLQGVYTEAFF. The chain has TRBV14 and TRBJ1-1, with 7 bases lining up with TRBD1. Germline trimming cut 4 bases from V and 3 bases from J; bases unmatched to any gene: 5. This CDR3 spans 14 amino acids. Germline-derived CDR1 and CDR2 are SGHDN and FVKESK.

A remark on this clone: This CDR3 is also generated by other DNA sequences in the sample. CDR3 sequence reads: CAWSPRGETQYF. DNA for the CDR3: TGTGCCTGGAGCCCACGGGGAGAGACCCAGTACTTC. The rearrangement joins TRBV30 to TRBJ2-5; D might be TRBD2 (5 bases). The CDR3 consists of 12 residues. Germline assignment: CDR1 GTSNPN and CDR2 SVGIG (reference sequence). The germline V and J ends were trimmed by 3 bases and 4 bases, with 9 bases remaining between them.

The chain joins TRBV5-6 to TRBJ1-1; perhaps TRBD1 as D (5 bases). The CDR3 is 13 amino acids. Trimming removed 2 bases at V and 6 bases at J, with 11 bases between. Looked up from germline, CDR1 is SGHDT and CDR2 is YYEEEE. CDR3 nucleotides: TGTGCCAGCAGCTTTCCAGGGATATCTGAAGCTTTCTTT. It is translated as CASSFPGISEAFF.

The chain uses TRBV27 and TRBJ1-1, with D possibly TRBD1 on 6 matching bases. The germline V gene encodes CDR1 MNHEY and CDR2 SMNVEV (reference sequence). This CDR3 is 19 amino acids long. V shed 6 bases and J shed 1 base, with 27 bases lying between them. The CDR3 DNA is TGTGCCAGCAGCATCCATTTCGGGGGGCCCCGGGCCGCGAACACTGAAGCTTTCTTT. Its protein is CASSIHFGGPRAANTEAFF.

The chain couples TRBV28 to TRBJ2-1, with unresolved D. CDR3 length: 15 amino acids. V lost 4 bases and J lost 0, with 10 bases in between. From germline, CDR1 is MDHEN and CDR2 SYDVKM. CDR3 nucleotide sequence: TGTGCCAGCAGTTGGGCTATCCACTCCTACAATGAGCAGTTCTTC. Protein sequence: CASSWAIHSYNEQFF.

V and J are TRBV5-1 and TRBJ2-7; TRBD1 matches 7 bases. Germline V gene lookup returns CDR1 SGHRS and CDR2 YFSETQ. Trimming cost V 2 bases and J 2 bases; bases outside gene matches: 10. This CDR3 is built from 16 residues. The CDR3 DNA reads TGCGCCAGCAGCTTAACCCCCGGACAGGCGACCTACGAGCAGTACTTC. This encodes CASSLTPGQATYEQYF.

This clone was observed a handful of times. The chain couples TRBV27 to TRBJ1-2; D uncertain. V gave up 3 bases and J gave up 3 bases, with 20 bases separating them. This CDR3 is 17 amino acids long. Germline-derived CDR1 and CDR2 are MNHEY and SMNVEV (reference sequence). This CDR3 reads CASSFSGIRGLDYGYTF. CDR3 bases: TGTGCCAGCAGTTTTTCTGGAATCCGGGGTCTTGACTATGGCTACACCTTC.

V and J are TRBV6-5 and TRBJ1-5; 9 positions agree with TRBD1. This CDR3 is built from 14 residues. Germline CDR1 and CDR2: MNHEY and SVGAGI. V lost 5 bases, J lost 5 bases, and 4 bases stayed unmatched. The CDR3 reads CASSRQGGDQPQHF. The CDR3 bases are TGTGCCAGCAGTCGACAGGGGGGAGATCAGCCCCAGCATTTT.

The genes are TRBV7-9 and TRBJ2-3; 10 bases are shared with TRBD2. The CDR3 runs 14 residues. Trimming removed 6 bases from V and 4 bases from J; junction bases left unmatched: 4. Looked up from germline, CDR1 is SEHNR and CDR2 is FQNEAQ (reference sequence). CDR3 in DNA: TGTGCCAGCAGACTAGCGGGAATACCAGATACGCAGTATTTT. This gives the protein CASRLAGIPDTQYF.